This T cell receptor beta chain was profiled in a study of cytomegalovirus exposure and HLA in healthy donors. Primers for the PCR totalled 60 Vbeta and 13 Jbeta. Some clones are missing from TCRdb's copy, which holds only in-frame ones; the method was immunoSEQ multiplex PCR. Found here are about 120,000 clones, over 70% of them singletons; the top ten hold roughly 4%. This clonotype originated in a man younger than 35 in good health and CMV-seropositive. Sequencing used PBMCs.

The CDR3 DNA is TGTGCCATCTTGGGACAGGGCGACACCGGGGAGCTGTTTTTT. This translates into CAILGQGDTGELFF. V gene TRBV7-9 combines with J gene TRBJ2-2; 9 nucleotides agree with TRBD1. CDR1 and CDR2 (germline): SEHNR, FQNEAQ (reference sequence). V was clipped by 10 bases and J by 3 bases; unmatched bases: 6. There are 14 residues in the CDR3. The complete variable domain, with remaining parts taken from reference TRBV7-9 and TRBJ2-2, reads DTGVSQNPRHKITKRGQNVTFRCDPISEHNRLYWYRQTLGQGPEFLTYFQNEAQLEKSRLLSDRFSAERPKGSFSTLEIQRTEQGDSAMYLCAILGQGDTGELFFGEGSRLTVL.